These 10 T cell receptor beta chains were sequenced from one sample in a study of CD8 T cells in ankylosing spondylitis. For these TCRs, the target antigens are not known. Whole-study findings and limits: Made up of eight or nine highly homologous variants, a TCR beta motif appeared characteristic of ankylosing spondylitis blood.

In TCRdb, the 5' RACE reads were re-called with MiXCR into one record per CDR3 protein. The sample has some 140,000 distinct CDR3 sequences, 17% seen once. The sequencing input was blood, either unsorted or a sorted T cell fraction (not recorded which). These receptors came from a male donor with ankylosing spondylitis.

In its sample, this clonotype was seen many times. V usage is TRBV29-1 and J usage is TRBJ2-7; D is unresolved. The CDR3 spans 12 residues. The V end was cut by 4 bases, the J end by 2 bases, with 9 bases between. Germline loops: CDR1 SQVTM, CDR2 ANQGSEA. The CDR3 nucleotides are TGCAGCGTTGGGATTCCTCCCTACGAGCAGTACTTC. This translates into CSVGIPPYEQYF.

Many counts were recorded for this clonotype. CDR3: CASSLDRAYEQYF. In DNA, the CDR3 is TGCGCCAGCAGCCTGGACAGGGCCTACGAGCAGTACTTC. The rearrangement uses TRBV5-1 and TRBJ2-7; 8 bases are shared with TRBD1. Germline V CDR1 and CDR2: SGHRS, YFSETQ. J was trimmed by 2 bases and V by 4 bases; bases with no gene match: 2. This CDR3 comprises 13 residues.

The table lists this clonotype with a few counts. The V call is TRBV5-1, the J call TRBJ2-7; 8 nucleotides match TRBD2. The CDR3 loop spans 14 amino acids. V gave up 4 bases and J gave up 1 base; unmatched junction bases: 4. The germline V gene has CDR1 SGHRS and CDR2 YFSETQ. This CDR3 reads CASSPGGRSYEQYF. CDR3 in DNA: TGCGCCAGCAGCCCGGGGGGGAGATCCTACGAGCAGTACTTC.

CDR3 nucleotides: TGTGCCAGCAGCTTAGGGACAGTTAGTGAGCAGTTCTTC. Translation: CASSLGTVSEQFF. The V call is TRBV11-2, the J call TRBJ2-1; possibly TRBD1 for D (6 bases). Per the germline V gene, CDR1 is SGHAT and CDR2 is FQNNGV. V lost 1 base to trimming and J lost 9 bases, with 10 bases between them. CDR3 length equals 13 residues.

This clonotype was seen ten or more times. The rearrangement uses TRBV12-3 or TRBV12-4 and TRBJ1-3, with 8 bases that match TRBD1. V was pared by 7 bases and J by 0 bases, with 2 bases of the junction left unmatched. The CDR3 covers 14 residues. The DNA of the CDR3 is TGTGCCAGCAAGGACAGGGACTCTGGAAACACCATATATTTT. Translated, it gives CASKDRDSGNTIYF.

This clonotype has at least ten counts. CDR3 protein: CASSQEGLTYEQYF. The DNA for the CDR3 is TGCGCCAGCAGCCAAGAAGGTCTAACCTACGAGCAGTACTTC. V gene TRBV4-1 combines with J gene TRBJ2-7; D remains unclear. The CDR3 is made up of 14 amino acids. Per germline, CDR1 MGHRA and CDR2 YSYEKL. Deletions cut 0 bases from V and 2 bases from J, with 8 bases between.

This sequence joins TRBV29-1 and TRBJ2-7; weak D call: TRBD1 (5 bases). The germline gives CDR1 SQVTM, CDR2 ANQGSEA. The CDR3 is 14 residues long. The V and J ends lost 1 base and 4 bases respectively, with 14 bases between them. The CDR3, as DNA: TGCAGCGTTGAAGGCCAGGGTGGCAGGTACGAGCAGTACTTC. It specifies CSVEGQGGRYEQYF.

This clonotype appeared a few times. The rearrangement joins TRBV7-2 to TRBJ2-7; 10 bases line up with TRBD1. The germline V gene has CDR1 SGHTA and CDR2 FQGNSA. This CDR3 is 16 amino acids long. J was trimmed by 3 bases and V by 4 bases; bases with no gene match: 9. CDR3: CASSYYPGTGDYEQYF. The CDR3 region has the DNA TGTGCCAGCAGCTACTACCCCGGGACAGGGGACTACGAGCAGTACTTC.

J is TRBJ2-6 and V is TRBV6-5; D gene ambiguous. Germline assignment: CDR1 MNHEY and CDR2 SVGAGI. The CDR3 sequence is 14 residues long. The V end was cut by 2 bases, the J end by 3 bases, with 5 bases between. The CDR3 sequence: CASSYGVGANVLTF. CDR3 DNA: TGTGCCAGCAGTTACGGGGTTGGGGCCAACGTCCTGACTTTC.

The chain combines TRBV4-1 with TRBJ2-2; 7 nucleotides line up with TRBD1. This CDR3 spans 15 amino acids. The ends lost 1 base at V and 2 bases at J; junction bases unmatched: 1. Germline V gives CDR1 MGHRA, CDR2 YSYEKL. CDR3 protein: CASSQAGGNTGELFF. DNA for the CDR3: TGCGCCAGCAGCCAAGCAGGGGGTAACACCGGGGAGCTGTTTTTT.